This entry features one T cell receptor beta chain sequence. This sample stems from a study of blood T cell repertoires in COVID-19. The germline V gene encodes CDR1 PRHDT and CDR2 FYEKMQ (reference sequence). There are 14 residues in the CDR3. Trimming removed 5 bases at V and 0 bases at J, with 11 bases between. The data were produced by immunoSEQ multiplex PCR, yet TCRdb's version contains in-frame clones alone and is incomplete. The repertoire holds about 240,000 clones, with roughly 80% as singletons. Specimen: peripheral blood. The chain recombines TRBV13 with TRBJ2-7, with D tentatively TRBD1 (5 bases). The sequence was obtained from a woman under 30 with acute or convalescent COVID-19. The CDR3 bases are TGTGCCAGCAGCCCAGCTAGGGGCTCCTACGAGCAGTACTTC. Translation gives CASSPARGSYEQYF.